This T cell receptor (beta chain) was documented in a study of technical replicates of blood from four donors. Trimming cost V 4 bases and J 3 bases; bases outside gene matches: 10. The length of the CDR3 is 15 residues. In germline, CDR1 is SGDLS, CDR2 YYNGEE. The data were produced by immunoSEQ multiplex PCR, yet TCRdb's version contains in-frame clones alone and is incomplete. The sample comprises tens of thousands of clones, more than 90% of which are singletons, and under 5% rests with the top ten. The specimen sequenced was PBMCs. This receptor was taken from a human donor in good health. Some clones in this sample may be carry-over from other donors' samples. The chain employs TRBV9 and TRBJ2-7; 7 bases match TRBD1. CDR3 region: CASSQQGTANYEQYF. CDR3 sequence (DNA): TGTGCCAGCAGCCAACAGGGGACCGCCAACTACGAGCAGTACTTC.